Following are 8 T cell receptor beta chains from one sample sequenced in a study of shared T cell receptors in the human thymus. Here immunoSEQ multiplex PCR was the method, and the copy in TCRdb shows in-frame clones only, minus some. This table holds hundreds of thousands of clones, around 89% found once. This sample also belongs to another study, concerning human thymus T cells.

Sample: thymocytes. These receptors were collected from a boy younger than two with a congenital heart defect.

Here the CDR3 reads CASSPAGTYEQYF. CDR3 nucleotides: TGTGCCAGCAGCCCCGCAGGCACCTACGAGCAGTACTTC. The V gene is TRBV7-2, the J gene TRBJ2-7; no clear D. There are 13 residues in the CDR3. Trimming cost V 5 bases and J 2 bases, with 10 bases left between them. The germline gives CDR1 SGHTA, CDR2 FQGNSA.

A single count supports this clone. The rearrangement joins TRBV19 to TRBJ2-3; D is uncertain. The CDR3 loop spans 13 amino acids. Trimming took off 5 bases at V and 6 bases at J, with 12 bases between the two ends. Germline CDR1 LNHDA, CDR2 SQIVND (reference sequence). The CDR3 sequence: CASSSDWWDTQYF. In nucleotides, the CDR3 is TGTGCCAGTAGTTCCGACTGGTGGGATACGCAGTATTTT.

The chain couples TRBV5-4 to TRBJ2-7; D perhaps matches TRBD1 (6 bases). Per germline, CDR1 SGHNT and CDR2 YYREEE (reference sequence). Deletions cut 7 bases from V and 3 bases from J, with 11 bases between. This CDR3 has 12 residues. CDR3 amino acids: CASALQGYEQYF. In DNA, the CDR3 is TGTGCCAGCGCCCTACAGGGCTACGAGCAGTACTTC.

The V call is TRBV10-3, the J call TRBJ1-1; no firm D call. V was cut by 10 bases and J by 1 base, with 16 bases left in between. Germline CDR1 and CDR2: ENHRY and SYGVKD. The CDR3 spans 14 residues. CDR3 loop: CATPGTKENTEAFF. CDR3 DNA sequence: TGTGCCACCCCAGGAACGAAGGAGAACACTGAAGCTTTCTTT.

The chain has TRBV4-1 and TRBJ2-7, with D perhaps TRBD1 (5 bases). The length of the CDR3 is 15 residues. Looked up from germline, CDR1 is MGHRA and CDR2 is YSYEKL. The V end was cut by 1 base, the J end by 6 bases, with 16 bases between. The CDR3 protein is CASSQVAQVLVEQYF. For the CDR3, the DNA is TGCGCCAGCAGCCAAGTAGCACAGGTCCTGGTCGAGCAGTACTTC.

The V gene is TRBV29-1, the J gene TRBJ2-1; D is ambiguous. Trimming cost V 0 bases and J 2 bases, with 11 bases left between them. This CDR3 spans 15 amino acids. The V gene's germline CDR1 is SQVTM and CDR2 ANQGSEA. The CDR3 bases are TGCAGCGTTGAAGATCGCAGAAGTCCCTACAATGAGCAGTTCTTC. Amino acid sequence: CSVEDRRSPYNEQFF.

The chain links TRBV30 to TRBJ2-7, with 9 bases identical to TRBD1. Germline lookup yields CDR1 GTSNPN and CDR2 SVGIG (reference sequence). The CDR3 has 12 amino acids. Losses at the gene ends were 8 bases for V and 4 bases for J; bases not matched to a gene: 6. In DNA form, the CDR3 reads TGTGCCGGGACAGGGACTCGGTACGAGCAGTACTTC. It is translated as CAGTGTRYEQYF.

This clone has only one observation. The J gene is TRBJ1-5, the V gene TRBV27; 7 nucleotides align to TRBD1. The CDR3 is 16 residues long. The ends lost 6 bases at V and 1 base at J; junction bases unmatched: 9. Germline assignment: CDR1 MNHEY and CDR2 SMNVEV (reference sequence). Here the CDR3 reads CASSPGGGQSNQPQHF. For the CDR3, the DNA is TGTGCCAGCAGCCCCGGGGGGGGACAGAGCAATCAGCCCCAGCATTTT.